The 25 T cell receptor beta chains in this list originate from one sample, sequenced in a study of T-cell reconstitution after alpha-beta-depleted transplantation in children. Unique molecular identifiers were incorporated when the TCRbeta library was constructed. TCRdb reprocessed the PCR reads via MiXCR and lists one record per CDR3 protein. The table shows about 610,000 distinct CDR3 sequences, with under 12% occurring only once. Sequenced material: PBMCs from the stem cell graft donor, taken from the stem cell graft. The receptors originated from a human donor who donated a stem cell graft to a child with acute myeloid leukemia.

This clonotype was counted between two and nine times. The chain uses TRBV7-3 and TRBJ2-3; 10 bases match TRBD2. With V trimmed by 0 bases and J by 4 bases, 4 bases remained unmatched. The CDR3 has 16 residues. CDR1 and CDR2 (germline): SGHTA, FQGTGA. CDR3 residues: CASSLTAGGGADTQYF. Written as DNA, the CDR3 is TGTGCCAGCAGCTTAACAGCGGGAGGGGGGGCAGATACGCAGTATTTT.

Only a few counts were recorded for this clonotype. The chain carries TRBV7-9 and TRBJ1-6, with TRBD1 identical over 8 bases. Germline CDR1 is SEHNR and CDR2 is FQNEAQ (reference sequence). Losses at the gene ends were 4 bases for V and 7 bases for J; bases not matched to a gene: 6. The CDR3 loop spans 15 amino acids. The CDR3 reads CASSSGTGSNSPLHF. The DNA of the CDR3 is TGTGCCAGCAGCTCGGGGACAGGCAGCAATTCACCCCTCCACTTT.

The chain joins TRBV6-2 or TRBV6-3 to TRBJ2-1, with 9 bases that match TRBD2. CDR3 length equals 16 residues. V lost 6 bases to trimming and J lost 9 bases; unmatched junction nucleotides: 15. Germline CDR1 is MNHEY and CDR2 is SVGEGT. The CDR3: CASRAGGSGRSGEQFF. CDR3 bases: TGTGCCAGCAGGGCAGGGGGTAGCGGGAGATCGGGTGAGCAGTTCTTC.

This clonotype was counted at least ten times. The chain carries TRBV29-1 and TRBJ2-2; tentatively, D is TRBD2 (6 bases). Germline V gene sequence: CDR1 SQVTM, CDR2 ANQGSEA. The CDR3 covers 15 residues. Trimming stripped 6 bases from V and 1 base from J, with 15 bases between. In DNA, the CDR3 is TGCAGCGTCCTAGGCGGGGTGGGGAACACCGGGGAGCTGTTTTTT. This codes for CSVLGGVGNTGELFF.

The chain recombines TRBV29-1 with TRBJ1-1, with D unclear. Germline V gives CDR1 SQVTM, CDR2 ANQGSEA. Trimming took 4 bases from V and 1 from J, leaving 7 bases between them. This CDR3 has 12 residues. In DNA form, the CDR3 reads TGCAGCGTTGTGACAAAGAACACTGAAGCTTTCTTT. This gives the protein CSVVTKNTEAFF. The full variable domain, with the rest looked up from reference TRBV29-1 and TRBJ1-1, is SAVISQKPSRDICQRGTSLTIQCQVDSQVTMMFWYRQQPGQSLTLIATANQGSEATYESGFVIDKFPISRPNLTFSTLTVSNMSPEDSSIYLCSVVTKNTEAFFGQGTRLTVV.

This clonotype was seen many times. The chain is built from TRBV12-3 or TRBV12-4 and TRBJ1-5, with TRBD1 matching over 8 bases. Trimming took 1 base from V and 6 from J; bases not matched to a gene: 5. The CDR3 covers 15 residues. The CDR3 protein is CASSLDRGEGQPQHF. CDR3 nucleotides: TGTGCCAGCAGTTTAGACAGGGGGGAGGGTCAGCCCCAGCATTTT.

This clonotype showed up just a few times. The CDR3 here is CASSPTSSSGEQYF. CDR3 sequence (DNA): TGCGCCAGCAGCCCGACTAGCAGTAGTGGGGAGCAGTACTTC. The chain joins TRBV5-1 to TRBJ2-7; TRBD2 agrees at 7 bases. With 4 bases clipped from V and 7 bases from J, the junction kept 11 bases outside the gene matches. This CDR3 has 14 amino acids. Per germline, CDR1 SGHRS and CDR2 YFSETQ.

This clonotype was recorded a few times. V and J are TRBV12-3 or TRBV12-4 and TRBJ2-5; the D is unclear. CDR3 length: 15 residues. The V gene lost 0 bases and the J gene lost 0 bases, with 8 bases spanning the gap. CDR3 residues: CASSLAAGHQETQYF. The CDR3 DNA sequence: TGTGCCAGCAGTTTAGCGGCAGGACACCAAGAGACCCAGTACTTC.

This clonotype was recorded at least ten times. This chain links TRBV9 with TRBJ2-7; no clear D gene. There are 15 residues in the CDR3. The germline V gene has CDR1 SGDLS and CDR2 YYNGEE. Trimming removed 4 bases from V and 3 bases from J, with 17 bases in between. CDR3 coding DNA: TGTGCCAGCAGCCCGGTGGGTGGCAGCAACTACGAGCAGTACTTC. Residues: CASSPVGGSNYEQYF.

In this sample, this clonotype turned up a few times. The CDR3 coding sequence is TGTGCCAGCAGCCGGACTAGCGGGATGTACGAGCAGTACTTC. This encodes CASSRTSGMYEQYF. The chain has TRBV6-1 and TRBJ2-7; 12 positions match TRBD2. The germline V gene has CDR1 MNHNS and CDR2 SASEGT. The length of the CDR3 is 14 residues. After removal of 6 bases from V and 4 bases from J, the junction contained 4 bases not matched to a gene.

The J gene is TRBJ2-7, the V gene TRBV20-1, with D possibly called TRBD1 or TRBD2 (5 bases each). Per the germline V gene, CDR1 is DFQATT and CDR2 is SNEGSKA (reference sequence). The CDR3 runs to 14 residues. V dropped 5 bases and J dropped 2 bases, with 16 bases sitting between them. The CDR3 region has the DNA TGCAGTGCTTATTTTCCGGGACCACCCTACGAGCAGTACTTC. It specifies CSAYFPGPPYEQYF.

The chain has TRBV20-1 and TRBJ2-7, with 11 bases lining up with TRBD1. V lost 1 base to trimming and J lost 6 bases; unmatched junction nucleotides: 5. The CDR3 consists of 14 residues. CDR1 DFQATT and CDR2 SNEGSKA come from the germline V gene (reference sequence). CDR3 sequence reads: CSARVGTGGREQYF. In DNA, the CDR3 is TGCAGTGCTAGAGTCGGGACAGGGGGTCGCGAGCAGTACTTC.

This clonotype was recorded many times. The V call is TRBV3-1, the J call TRBJ2-1, with a weak D call TRBD2 (6 bases). Germline V gene lookup returns CDR1 LGHDT and CDR2 YNNKEL (reference sequence). This CDR3 comprises 15 residues. The V and J ends lost 6 bases and 8 bases respectively, with 20 bases between them. The CDR3 here is CASSLSPGEGDEQFF. CDR3 nucleotides: TGTGCCAGCAGTCTCTCCCCGGGAGAGGGTGATGAGCAGTTCTTC.

The V and J genes are TRBV7-6 and TRBJ1-1; D may be TRBD1 (6 bases). V lost 3 bases, J lost 1 base, and 18 bases lay in between. The CDR3 length is 17 residues. CDR1 SGHVS and CDR2 FNYEAQ come from the germline V gene. For the CDR3, the DNA is TGTGCCAGCAGCTTTATAACAGGGCCCGGTGGGAACACTGAAGCTTTCTTT. This translates into CASSFITGPGGNTEAFF. The complete variable domain, with remaining parts taken from reference TRBV7-6 and TRBJ1-1, reads GAGVSQSPRYKVTKRGQDVALRCDPISGHVSLYWYRQALGQGPEFLTYFNYEAQQDKSGLPNDRFSAERPEGSISTLTIQRTEQRDSAMYRCASSFITGPGGNTEAFFGQGTRLTVV.

This clonotype was picked up a small number of times. The chain employs TRBV5-4 and TRBJ2-3, with 16 bases identical to TRBD2. The CDR3 length is 20 residues. Germline lookup yields CDR1 SGHNT and CDR2 YYREEE (reference sequence). V gave up 0 bases and J gave up 1 base; unmatched junction bases: 8. The CDR3 reads CASSLERGTSGRAGTDTQYF. The CDR3 DNA sequence: TGTGCCAGCAGCTTGGAGAGAGGGACTAGCGGGAGGGCCGGCACAGATACGCAGTATTTT.

The V and J genes are TRBV12-3 or TRBV12-4 and TRBJ1-1; tentatively, D is TRBD1 (6 bases). The V and J ends lost 5 bases and 10 bases respectively, with 14 bases between them. This CDR3 comprises 12 residues. The CDR3 DNA reads as TGTGCCAGCAGTCGTCCGGGACATTCAGCTTTCTTT. Amino acids: CASSRPGHSAFF.

This clonotype was seen ten or more times. The chain links TRBV20-1 to TRBJ2-3; the match to TRBD2 covers 11 bases. J was trimmed by 1 base and V by 6 bases; bases with no gene match: 6. The CDR3 is 15 residues long. The germline CDR1 and CDR2 sequences are DFQATT and SNEGSKA (reference sequence). The DNA for the CDR3 is TGCAGTGCCGAGATTAGCGGGAGGGGCACAGATACGCAGTATTTT. Translating it yields CSAEISGRGTDTQYF.

The chain recombines TRBV7-2 with TRBJ2-3, with D possibly TRBD2 on 6 matching bases. Trimming pared 8 bases from V and 0 bases from J, leaving 15 bases between. Per germline, CDR1 SGHTA and CDR2 FQGNSA. This CDR3 region has 15 residues. The CDR3, as DNA: TGTGCCAGCGGCAGGGAGGCATCAAGCACAGATACGCAGTATTTT. Translated: CASGREASSTDTQYF.

This clonotype turned up a few times. The CDR3 spells CSARGVGGATNEKLFF. In DNA, the CDR3 is TGCAGTGCTAGAGGGGTGGGGGGGGCAACTAATGAAAAACTGTTTTTT. This chain joins TRBV20-1 and TRBJ1-4; perhaps TRBD1 as D (5 bases). The CDR3 is 16 amino acids. Germline V gives CDR1 DFQATT, CDR2 SNEGSKA (reference sequence). V gave up 1 base and J gave up 0 bases, with 12 bases separating them.

This clonotype was observed a handful of times. The chain joins TRBV30 to TRBJ2-7; 9 bases line up with TRBD2. V was clipped by 2 bases and J by 2 bases; unmatched bases: 4. The CDR3 is made up of 14 amino acids. CDR1 GTSNPN and CDR2 SVGIG come from the germline V gene (reference sequence). DNA for the CDR3: TGTGCCTGGAGTATGCTAGCGGGACCCTACGAGCAGTACTTC. As protein: CAWSMLAGPYEQYF.

This clonotype appeared many times. The V call is TRBV2, the J call TRBJ2-1; 15 nucleotides agree with TRBD2. Germline CDR1 SNHLY, CDR2 FYNNEI. With 6 bases clipped from V and 9 bases from J, the junction kept 3 bases outside the gene matches. This CDR3 has 14 amino acids. The CDR3 DNA follows: TGTGCCAGCAGAGGACTAGCGGGAGGGGGTGAGCAGTTCTTC. This encodes CASRGLAGGGEQFF.

The chain joins TRBV29-1 to TRBJ2-1; D is uncertain. Trimming removed 3 bases at V and 5 bases at J, with 8 bases between. CDR1 is SQVTM and CDR2 is ANQGSEA in the germline V gene. The CDR3 contains 12 residues. In DNA, the CDR3 is TGCAGCGTTGACAGAGGTAACAATGAGCAGTTCTTC. Translated, it gives CSVDRGNNEQFF.

The CDR3 nucleotides are TGCGCCAGCAGCCAGTCTAACACAGATACGCAGTATTTT. Amino acid sequence: CASSQSNTDTQYF. V gene TRBV4-1 combines with J gene TRBJ2-3; D unclear. From germline, CDR1 is MGHRA and CDR2 YSYEKL. Trimming left V 3 bases short and J 2 bases short, with 6 bases between. This CDR3 spans 13 amino acids.

This clonotype was found a few times. The chain combines TRBV7-2 with TRBJ2-5, with D unclear. Germline values: CDR1 SGHTA, CDR2 FQGNSA. V dropped 5 bases and J dropped 5 bases, with 15 bases sitting between them. The CDR3 is made up of 14 amino acids. The CDR3 DNA sequence: TGTGCCAGCAGCCCCAGTGGAGAATGGGAGACCCAGTACTTC. This translates into CASSPSGEWETQYF.

This clonotype was picked up many times. The V and J genes are TRBV6-6 and TRBJ2-1; unclear D gene. V was pared by 2 bases and J by 8 bases, with 10 bases between. This CDR3 has 13 residues. The germline V gene encodes CDR1 MNHNY and CDR2 SVGAGI (reference sequence). CDR3 bases: TGTGCCAGCAGTTACGGAGAGTGGTATGAGCAGTTCTTC. This encodes CASSYGEWYEQFF.